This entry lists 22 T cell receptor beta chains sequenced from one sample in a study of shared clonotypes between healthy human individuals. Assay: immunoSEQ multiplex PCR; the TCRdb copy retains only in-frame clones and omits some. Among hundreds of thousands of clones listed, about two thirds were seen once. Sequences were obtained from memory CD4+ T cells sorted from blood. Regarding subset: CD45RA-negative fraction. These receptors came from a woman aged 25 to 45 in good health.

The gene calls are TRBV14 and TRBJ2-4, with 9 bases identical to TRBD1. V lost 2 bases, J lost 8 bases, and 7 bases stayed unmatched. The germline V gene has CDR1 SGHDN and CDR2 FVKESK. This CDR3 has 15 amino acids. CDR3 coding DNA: TGTGCCAGCAGCCAAACGAGGACAGGGGAATACATTCAGTACTTC. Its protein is CASSQTRTGEYIQYF.

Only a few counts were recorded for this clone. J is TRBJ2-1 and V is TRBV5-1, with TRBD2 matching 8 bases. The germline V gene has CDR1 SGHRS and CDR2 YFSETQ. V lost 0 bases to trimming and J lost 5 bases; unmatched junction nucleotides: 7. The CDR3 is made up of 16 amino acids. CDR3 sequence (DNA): TGCGCCAGCAGCTTGGGGTCTAGCGGGTTCAACAATGAGCAGTTCTTC. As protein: CASSLGSSGFNNEQFF.

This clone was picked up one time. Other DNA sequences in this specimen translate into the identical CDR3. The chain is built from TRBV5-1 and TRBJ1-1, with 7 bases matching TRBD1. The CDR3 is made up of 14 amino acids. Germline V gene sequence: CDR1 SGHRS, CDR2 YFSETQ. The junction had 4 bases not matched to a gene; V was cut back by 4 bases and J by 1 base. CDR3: CASSLQGGNTEAFF. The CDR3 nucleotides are TGCGCCAGCAGCCTCCAGGGGGGGAACACTGAAGCTTTCTTT.

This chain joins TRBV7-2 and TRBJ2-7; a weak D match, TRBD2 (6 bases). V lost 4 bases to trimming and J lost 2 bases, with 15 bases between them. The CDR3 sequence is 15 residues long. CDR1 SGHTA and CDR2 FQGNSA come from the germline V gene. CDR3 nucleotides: TGTGCCAGCAGCTCCTACCCCGGGGGAACCTACGAGCAGTACTTC. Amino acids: CASSSYPGGTYEQYF.

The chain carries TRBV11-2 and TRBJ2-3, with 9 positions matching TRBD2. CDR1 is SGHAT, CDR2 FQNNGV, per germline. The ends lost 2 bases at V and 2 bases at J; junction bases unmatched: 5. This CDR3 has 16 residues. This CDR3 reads CASSLSAGGTTDTQYF. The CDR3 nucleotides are TGTGCCAGCAGCTTATCGGCGGGAGGGACCACAGATACGCAGTATTTT.

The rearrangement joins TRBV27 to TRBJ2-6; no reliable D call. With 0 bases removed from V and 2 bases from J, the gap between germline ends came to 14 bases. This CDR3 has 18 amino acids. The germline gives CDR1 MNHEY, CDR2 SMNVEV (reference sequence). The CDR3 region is CASSLSTYRAAGANVLTF. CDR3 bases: TGTGCCAGCAGTTTATCGACCTATCGTGCCGCTGGGGCCAACGTCCTGACTTTC. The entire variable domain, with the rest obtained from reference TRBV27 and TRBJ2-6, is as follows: EAQVTQNPRYLITVTGKKLTVTCSQNMNHEYMSWYRQDPGLGLRQIYYSMNVEVTDKGDVPEGYKVSRKEKRNFPLILESPSPNQTSLYFCASSLSTYRAAGANVLTFGAGSRLTVL.

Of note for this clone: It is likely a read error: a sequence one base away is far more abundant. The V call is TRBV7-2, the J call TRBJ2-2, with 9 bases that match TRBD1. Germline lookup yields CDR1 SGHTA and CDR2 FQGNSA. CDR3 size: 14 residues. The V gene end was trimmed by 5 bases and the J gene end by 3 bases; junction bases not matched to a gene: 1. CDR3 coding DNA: TGTGCCAGCAGCCGGGACAGGGACACCGGGGAGCTGTTTTTT. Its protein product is CASSRDRDTGELFF.

CDR3 loop: CASSLPGGGSQYF. The CDR3 DNA reads TGTGCCAGCAGTTTACCCGGGGGGGGCAGCCAGTACTTC. The chain is built from TRBV28 and TRBJ2-7, with TRBD2 matching 8 bases. CDR3 size: 13 residues. With V trimmed by 2 bases and J by 10 bases, 7 bases remained unmatched. Germline V gene data show CDR1 as MDHEN and CDR2 as SYDVKM.

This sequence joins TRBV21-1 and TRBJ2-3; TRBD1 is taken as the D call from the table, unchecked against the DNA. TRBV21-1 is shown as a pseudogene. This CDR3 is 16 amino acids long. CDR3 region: CASSALHREEADTQYF. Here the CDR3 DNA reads TGTGCCAGCAGCGCCCTACACAGGGAAGAGGCAGATACGCAGTATTTT.

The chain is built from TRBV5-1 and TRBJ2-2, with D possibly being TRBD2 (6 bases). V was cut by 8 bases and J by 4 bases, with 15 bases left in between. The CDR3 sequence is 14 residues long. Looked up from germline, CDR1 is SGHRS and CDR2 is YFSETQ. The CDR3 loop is CASLKSGGTGELFF. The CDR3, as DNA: TGCGCCAGTCTAAAATCCGGGGGCACCGGGGAGCTGTTTTTT. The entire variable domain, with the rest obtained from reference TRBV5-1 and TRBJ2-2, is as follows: KAGVTQTPRYLIKTRGQQVTLSCSPISGHRSVSWYQQTPGQGLQFLFEYFSETQRNKGNFPGRFSGRQFSNSRSEMNVSTLELGDSALYLCASLKSGGTGELFFGEGSRLTVL.

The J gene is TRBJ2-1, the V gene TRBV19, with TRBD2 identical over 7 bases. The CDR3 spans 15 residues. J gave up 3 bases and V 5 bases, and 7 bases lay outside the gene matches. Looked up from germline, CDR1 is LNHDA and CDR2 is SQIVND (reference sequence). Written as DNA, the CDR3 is TGTGCCAGTAGTCCCTCAGCGGGATACTACAATGAGCAGTTCTTC. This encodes CASSPSAGYYNEQFF.

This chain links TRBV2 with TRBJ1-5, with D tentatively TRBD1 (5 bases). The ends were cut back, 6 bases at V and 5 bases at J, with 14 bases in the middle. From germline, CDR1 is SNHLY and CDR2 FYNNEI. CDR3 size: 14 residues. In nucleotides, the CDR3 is TGTGCCAGCAGGTGGTTGGGGGTAGATCAGCCCCAGCATTTT. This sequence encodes CASRWLGVDQPQHF.

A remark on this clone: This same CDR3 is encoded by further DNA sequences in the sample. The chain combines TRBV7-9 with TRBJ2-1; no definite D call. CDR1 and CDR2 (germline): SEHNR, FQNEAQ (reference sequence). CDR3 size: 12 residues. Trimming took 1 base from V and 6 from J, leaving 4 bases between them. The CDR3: CASSLVSNEQFF. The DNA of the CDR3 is TGTGCCAGCAGCTTAGTCTCCAATGAGCAGTTCTTC.

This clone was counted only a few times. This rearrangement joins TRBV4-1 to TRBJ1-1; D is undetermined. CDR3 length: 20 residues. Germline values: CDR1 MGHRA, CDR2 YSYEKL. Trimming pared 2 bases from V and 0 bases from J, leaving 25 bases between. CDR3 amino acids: CASSQNRISRRQAMNTEAFF. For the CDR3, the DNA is TGCGCCAGCAGCCAAAACCGAATTTCACGTCGCCAAGCCATGAACACTGAAGCTTTCTTT.

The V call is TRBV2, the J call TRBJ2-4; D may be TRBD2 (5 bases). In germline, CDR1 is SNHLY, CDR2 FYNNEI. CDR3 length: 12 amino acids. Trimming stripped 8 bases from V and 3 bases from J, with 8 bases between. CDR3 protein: CASGEIKNIQYF. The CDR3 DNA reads TGTGCCAGCGGGGAGATCAAAAACATTCAGTACTTC.

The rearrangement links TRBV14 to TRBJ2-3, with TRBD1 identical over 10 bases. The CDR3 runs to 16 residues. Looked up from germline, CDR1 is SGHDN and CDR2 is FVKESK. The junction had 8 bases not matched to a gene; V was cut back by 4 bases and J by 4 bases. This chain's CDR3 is CASSLLGTGVADTQYF. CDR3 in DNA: TGTGCCAGCAGCCTCCTCGGGACAGGGGTGGCAGATACGCAGTATTTT. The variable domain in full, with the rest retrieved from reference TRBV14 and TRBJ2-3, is EAGVTQFPSHSVIEKGQTVTLRCDPISGHDNLYWYRRVMGKEIKFLLHFVKESKQDESGMPNNRFLAERTGGTYSTLKVQPAELEDSGVYFCASSLLGTGVADTQYFGPGTRLTVL.

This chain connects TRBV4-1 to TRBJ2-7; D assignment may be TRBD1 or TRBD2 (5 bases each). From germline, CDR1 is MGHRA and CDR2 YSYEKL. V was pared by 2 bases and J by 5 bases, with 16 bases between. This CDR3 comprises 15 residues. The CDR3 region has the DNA TGCGCCAGCAGCCAACTAGGAGGACACCTTAACGAGCAGTACTTC. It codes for CASSQLGGHLNEQYF.

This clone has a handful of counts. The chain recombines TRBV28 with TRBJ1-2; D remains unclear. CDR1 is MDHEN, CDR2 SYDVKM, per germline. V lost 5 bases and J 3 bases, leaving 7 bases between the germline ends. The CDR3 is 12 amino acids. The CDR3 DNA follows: TGTGCCAGCAGTACAGTGTACTATGGCTACACCTTC. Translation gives CASSTVYYGYTF.

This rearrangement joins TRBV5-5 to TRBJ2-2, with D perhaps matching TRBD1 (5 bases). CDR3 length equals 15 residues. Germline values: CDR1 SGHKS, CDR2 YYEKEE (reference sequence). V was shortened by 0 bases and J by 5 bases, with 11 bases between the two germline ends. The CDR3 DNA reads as TGTGCCAGCAGCTTGGCCCCCAGGGCTACCGGGGAGCTGTTTTTT. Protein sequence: CASSLAPRATGELFF.

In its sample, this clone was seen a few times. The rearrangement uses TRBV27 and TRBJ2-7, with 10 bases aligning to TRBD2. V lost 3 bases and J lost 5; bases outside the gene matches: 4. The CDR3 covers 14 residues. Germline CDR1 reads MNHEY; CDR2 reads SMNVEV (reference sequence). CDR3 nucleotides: TGTGCCAGCAGTTTTCTAGCGGGAGCCGACGAGCAGTACTTC. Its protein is CASSFLAGADEQYF.

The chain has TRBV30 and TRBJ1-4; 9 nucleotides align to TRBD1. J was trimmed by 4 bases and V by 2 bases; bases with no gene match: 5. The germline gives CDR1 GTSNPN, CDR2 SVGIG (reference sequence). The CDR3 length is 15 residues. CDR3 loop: CAWSTPGQGNEKLFF. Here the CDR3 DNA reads TGTGCCTGGAGTACCCCGGGACAGGGTAATGAAAAACTGTTTTTT.

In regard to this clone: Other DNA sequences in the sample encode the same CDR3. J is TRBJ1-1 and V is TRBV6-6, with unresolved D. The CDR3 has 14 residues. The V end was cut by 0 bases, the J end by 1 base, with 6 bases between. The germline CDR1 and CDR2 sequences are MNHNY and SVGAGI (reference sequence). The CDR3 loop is CASSYSGRNTEAFF. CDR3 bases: TGTGCCAGCAGTTACTCAGGGAGGAACACTGAAGCTTTCTTT.